These 28 T cell receptor beta chains were all obtained from the same sample, sequenced in a study of blood T cell repertoires in COVID-19. Repertoires were generated with immunoSEQ multiplex PCR, while TCRdb's copy carries only in-frame clones and drops some. The sample shows about 280,000 clones, just over 85% of them seen only once. The sequenced sample consisted of peripheral blood. All receptors come from a woman aged 25 to 39 with active or convalescent COVID-19.

This sequence joins TRBV6-6 and TRBJ2-5, with TRBD2 matching over 8 bases. V was pared by 4 bases and J by 1 base, with 2 bases of the junction left unmatched. The CDR3 loop spans 14 amino acids. Germline V gives CDR1 MNHNY, CDR2 SVGAGI (reference sequence). DNA of the CDR3: TGTGCCAGCAGTTTTAGCGGGACCCAAGAGACCCAGTACTTC. Translating it yields CASSFSGTQETQYF.

The V gene is TRBV6-5, the J gene TRBJ1-1; TRBD1 matches at 8 bases. The V gene's germline CDR1 is MNHEY and CDR2 SVGAGI. Germline trimming cut 7 bases from V and 4 bases from J; bases unmatched to any gene: 8. This CDR3 has 14 residues. The CDR3 DNA sequence: TGTGCCAGCACCTCAGGGGGCCAGGGCACTGAAGCTTTCTTT. Translation: CASTSGGQGTEAFF.

The CDR3 loop is CAWSLALGTDTQYF. CDR3 sequence (DNA): TGTGCCTGGAGTTTAGCTTTGGGCACAGATACGCAGTATTTT. The V gene is TRBV30, the J gene TRBJ2-3; D is ambiguous. This CDR3 spans 14 amino acids. Trimming removed 2 bases at V and 1 base at J, with 10 bases between. The V gene's germline CDR1 is GTSNPN and CDR2 SVGIG (reference sequence).

CDR3 bases: TGTGCCAGCAGTTTAAAGGGGTCTTATGGCTACACCTTC. It encodes CASSLKGSYGYTF. The chain couples TRBV27 to TRBJ1-2, with D possibly matching TRBD1 (5 bases). Germline CDR1 MNHEY, CDR2 SMNVEV (reference sequence). The CDR3 has 13 residues. Trimming stripped 2 bases from V and 5 bases from J, with 9 bases between.

The chain has TRBV7-2 and TRBJ1-6, with TRBD1 identical over 8 bases. Germline CDR1 reads SGHTA; CDR2 reads FQGNSA. With 4 bases clipped from V and 7 bases from J, the junction kept 12 bases outside the gene matches. The CDR3 extends over 17 amino acids. The CDR3 protein is CASSSIISTGVNSPLHF. CDR3 sequence (DNA): TGTGCCAGCAGCTCGATCATCTCGACAGGGGTAAATTCACCCCTCCACTTT.

The chain uses TRBV6-5 and TRBJ2-5; the match to TRBD1 covers 7 bases. This CDR3 is built from 13 residues. J gave up 8 bases and V 0 bases, and 3 bases lay outside the gene matches. CDR1 is MNHEY and CDR2 is SVGAGI in the germline V gene. The CDR3 sequence: CASSYSTGPTQYF. DNA of the CDR3: TGTGCCAGCAGTTACTCGACAGGGCCTACCCAGTACTTC.

The genes are TRBV11-2 and TRBJ1-6; D gene uncertain. Trimming shortened V by 0 bases and J by 1 base, and 10 bases separated the two germline ends. This CDR3 is 17 amino acids long. Per germline, CDR1 SGHAT and CDR2 FQNNGV. CDR3 DNA sequence: TGTGCCAGCAGCTTAGAGCCGGGTGGGTCCTATAATTCACCCCTCCACTTT. Its translation: CASSLEPGGSYNSPLHF.

The V call is TRBV7-6, the J call TRBJ1-3; D is possibly TRBD1 (6 bases). This CDR3 is built from 15 residues. Germline V gene lookup returns CDR1 SGHVS and CDR2 FNYEAQ. V lost 5 bases and J 0 bases, leaving 11 bases between the germline ends. In nucleotides, the CDR3 is TGTGCCAGCAGCCAGGACAGTTTCTCTGGAAACACCATATATTTT. Translating gives CASSQDSFSGNTIYF.

J is TRBJ2-6 and V is TRBV7-2; TRBD1 matches at 9 bases. The V gene end was trimmed by 2 bases and the J gene end by 6 bases; junction bases not matched to a gene: 2. The germline V gene has CDR1 SGHTA and CDR2 FQGNSA. This CDR3 is built from 15 residues. The CDR3 here is CASSLRQGEANVLTF. DNA of the CDR3: TGTGCCAGCAGCTTACGACAGGGGGAGGCCAACGTCCTGACTTTC. The whole variable domain, filled in from reference TRBV7-2 and TRBJ2-6, reads GAGVSQSPSNKVTEKGKDVELRCDPISGHTALYWYRQSLGQGLEFLIYFQGNSAPDKSGLPSDRFSAERTGGSVSTLTIQRTQQEDSAVYLCASSLRQGEANVLTFGAGSRLTVL.

This clone has more than one count but fewer than ten. Other DNA sequences from this sample encode an identical CDR3 as well. This sequence joins TRBV7-2 and TRBJ1-2, with unresolved D. V was shortened by 5 bases and J by 5 bases, with 12 bases between the two germline ends. Germline lookup yields CDR1 SGHTA and CDR2 FQGNSA. CDR3 size: 13 residues. The CDR3 sequence: CASSPQRVYGYTF. The CDR3, as DNA: TGTGCCAGCAGCCCCCAGCGGGTTTATGGCTACACCTTC. Full variable domain (missing parts from reference TRBV7-2 and TRBJ1-2): GAGVSQSPSNKVTEKGKDVELRCDPISGHTALYWYRQSLGQGLEFLIYFQGNSAPDKSGLPSDRFSAERTGGSVSTLTIQRTQQEDSAVYLCASSPQRVYGYTFGSGTRLTVV.

The chain links TRBV9 to TRBJ2-1, with D maybe TRBD2 (5 bases). With 5 bases removed from V and 8 bases from J, the gap between germline ends came to 23 bases. Germline CDR1 is SGDLS and CDR2 is YYNGEE. The CDR3 consists of 16 residues. CDR3 DNA sequence: TGTGCCAGCAGTGACATCCCCGGGATGGGTATGGATGAGCAGTTCTTC. This translates into CASSDIPGMGMDEQFF.

J is TRBJ2-7 and V is TRBV5-1; 9 bases map to TRBD1. This CDR3 contains 13 residues. The germline CDR1 and CDR2 sequences are SGHRS and YFSETQ. V gave up 4 bases and J gave up 5 bases; unmatched junction bases: 4. The CDR3 here is CASSARTGDEQYF. In DNA, the CDR3 is TGCGCCAGCAGCGCCCGGACAGGGGACGAGCAGTACTTC.

The CDR3 spells CASSPEAGKGNEQFF. The CDR3 coding sequence is TGTGCCAGCTCACCAGAGGCAGGAAAGGGGAATGAGCAGTTCTTC. The V and J genes are TRBV18 and TRBJ2-1, with D perhaps TRBD1 (5 bases). V lost 2 bases to trimming and J lost 7 bases, with 15 bases between them. CDR3 length equals 15 residues. The V gene's germline CDR1 is KGHSH and CDR2 LQKENI.

On this clone itself: Its ends do not fully match the called genes, so a read error is possible. This chain uses TRBV7-3 with TRBJ1-2, with D unresolved. This CDR3 contains 10 residues. Germline CDR1 is SGHTA and CDR2 is FQGTGA. CDR3 coding DNA: TGTGCCAGCAGCTTAACCGGCGGGTACTTC. Its translation: CASSLTGGYF.

The V gene is TRBV6-5, the J gene TRBJ1-1; D is unclear. V was shortened by 6 bases and J by 4 bases, with 15 bases between the two germline ends. The V gene's germline CDR1 is MNHEY and CDR2 SVGAGI. This CDR3 has 14 residues. CDR3 coding DNA: TGTGCCAGCAGCCCCAGAGGCACGGGCACTGAAGCTTTCTTT. Encoded protein: CASSPRGTGTEAFF.

This rearrangement joins TRBV3-1 (or the pseudogene TRBV3-2) to TRBJ2-3; 13 bases are a match to TRBD2. Germline CDR1 is LGHDT and CDR2 is YNNKEL (reference sequence). The CDR3 spans 18 residues. J was trimmed by 3 bases and V by 0 bases; bases with no gene match: 6. The CDR3 coding sequence is TGTGCCAGCAGCCAAGATTGGAGGACTAGCGGGGGTACAGATACGCAGTATTTT. Its protein is CASSQDWRTSGGTDTQYF.

The genes are TRBV6-5 and TRBJ1-1; D remains ambiguous. CDR1 and CDR2 from the germline V gene are MNHEY and SVGAGI. V lost 6 bases and J 1 base, leaving 3 bases between the germline ends. This CDR3 is built from 11 residues. The CDR3 DNA follows: TGTGCCAGCAGCTCGAACACTGAAGCTTTCTTT. This encodes CASSSNTEAFF.

The gene calls are TRBV5-5 and TRBJ1-6; D is perhaps TRBD1 (5 bases). CDR3 size: 14 residues. CDR1 and CDR2 from the germline V gene are SGHKS and YYEKEE (reference sequence). V was pared by 3 bases and J by 6 bases, with 10 bases between. CDR3: CASSSGQLNSPLHF. The CDR3 region has the DNA TGTGCCAGCAGCTCAGGACAACTTAATTCACCCCTCCACTTT.

The chain is built from TRBV27 and TRBJ1-6; maybe TRBD1 (5 bases). Trimming left V 6 bases short and J 1 base short, with 19 bases between. This CDR3 is 18 amino acids long. In germline, CDR1 is MNHEY, CDR2 SMNVEV (reference sequence). DNA of the CDR3: TGTGCCAGCAGCCCCCATGGGGGGGTAGGGTCCTATAATTCACCCCTCCACTTT. It is translated as CASSPHGGVGSYNSPLHF.

For the CDR3, the DNA is TGTGCCAGCAGTTTAAGGTCGGGACTTAACAATTCACCCCTCCACTTT. It is translated as CASSLRSGLNNSPLHF. The genes are TRBV28 and TRBJ1-6; D is perhaps TRBD1 (5 bases). The germline V and J ends were trimmed by 2 bases and 7 bases, with 15 bases remaining between them. The CDR3 has 16 amino acids. From germline, CDR1 is MDHEN and CDR2 SYDVKM.

V is TRBV30 and J is TRBJ1-1; D is unclear. Germline CDR1 and CDR2: GTSNPN and SVGIG (reference sequence). V was shortened by 3 bases and J by 1 base, with 15 bases between the two germline ends. This CDR3 is 15 amino acids long. The CDR3 DNA is TGTGCCTGGAGGCGATATACGGTAGCGAACACTGAAGCTTTCTTT. Protein sequence: CAWRRYTVANTEAFF.

V usage is TRBV4-1 and J usage is TRBJ2-5; 9 nucleotides line up with TRBD1. Germline V gene data show CDR1 as MGHRA and CDR2 as YSYEKL. Losses at the gene ends were 4 bases for V and 4 bases for J; bases not matched to a gene: 10. The CDR3 is made up of 16 amino acids. The CDR3 DNA reads TGCGCCAGCAGCCCTGTCGAGACAGGGGGTAGAGAGACCCAGTACTTC. Its protein is CASSPVETGGRETQYF.

The chain employs TRBV6-5 and TRBJ2-5, with TRBD2 identical over 7 bases. The V segment lost 6 bases and the J segment 1 base; nucleotides outside the gene matches: 8. The CDR3 covers 15 residues. Germline lookup yields CDR1 MNHEY and CDR2 SVGAGI. The CDR3 nucleotides read TGTGCCAGCAGCTTACTAGCGCGGCCCCAAGAGACCCAGTACTTC. Translation gives CASSLLARPQETQYF.

The rearrangement joins TRBV4-1 to TRBJ2-1; 10 nucleotides agree with TRBD2. Trimming removed 4 bases from V and 3 bases from J; junction bases left unmatched: 3. The V gene's germline CDR1 is MGHRA and CDR2 YSYEKL. The CDR3 runs 15 residues. The CDR3 is CASSPLAGVYNEQFF. The CDR3 DNA reads as TGCGCCAGCAGCCCCCTAGCGGGGGTCTACAATGAGCAGTTCTTC.

The chain couples TRBV27 to TRBJ1-3, with TRBD1 identical over 7 bases. The CDR3 contains 15 residues. The germline CDR1 and CDR2 sequences are MNHEY and SMNVEV (reference sequence). Trimming removed 3 bases from V and 6 bases from J; junction bases left unmatched: 8. The CDR3 DNA reads TGTGCCAGCAGTTTGACGGGACAGAGTTTAAACACCATATATTTT. This encodes CASSLTGQSLNTIYF.

The genes are TRBV7-8 and TRBJ2-1, with 15 bases that match TRBD2. The CDR3 is made up of 20 amino acids. Germline CDR1 SGHVS, CDR2 FQNEAQ. The V gene end was trimmed by 4 bases and the J gene end by 1 base; junction bases not matched to a gene: 11. The CDR3 region has the DNA TGTGCCAGCAGCTGGCCTATGGGGACTAGCGGGGGGCGGTCCTACAATGAGCAGTTCTTC. Translation: CASSWPMGTSGGRSYNEQFF.

The rearrangement joins TRBV27 to TRBJ1-4; 11 positions agree with TRBD1. CDR3 length equals 17 residues. V shed 8 bases, J shed 0 bases, and the junction held 8 bases outside the gene matches. Germline CDR1 MNHEY, CDR2 SMNVEV (reference sequence). DNA of the CDR3: TGTGCCAGCTCCGGGACAGGGGGTTTTTCAACTAATGAAAAACTGTTTTTT. Its translation is CASSGTGGFSTNEKLFF.

This chain connects TRBV4-1 to TRBJ1-1; tentative D call: TRBD1 (5 bases). Germline loops: CDR1 MGHRA, CDR2 YSYEKL. Trimming removed 4 bases at V and 4 bases at J, with 16 bases between. This CDR3 has 15 amino acids. DNA of the CDR3: TGCGCCAGCAGCCGAGTCCAGGGAGGTGGCACTGAAGCTTTCTTT. It is translated as CASSRVQGGGTEAFF.